One and the same sample provided the 15 T cell receptor beta chains below, sequenced in a study of blood T cell repertoires in COVID-19 (dated by TCRdb to 2019 to 2021). Library construction relied on the immunoSEQ multiplex PCR assay. TCRdb stores this immuneACCESS table with in-frame sequences only. Part of the clones is absent; in the studies checked, under half of the shortfall reflects unresolved V genes, and no reason is known for the rest. Present in this sample are 120,000 or so clones, around 83% of which were seen just once. 5.5% to 6.5% of the sample belongs to the ten largest clones. Material: peripheral blood. These TCRs come from a man at least 80 years old with active or convalescent COVID-19.

This clone was detected only once. Here the CDR3 DNA reads TGCAGTGTAGGCAGGGTGGCTGGCTACACCTTC. Translation: CSVGRVAGYTF. This sequence joins TRBV20-1 and TRBJ1-2, with D perhaps matching TRBD1 (5 bases). This CDR3 region has 11 residues. Trimming shortened V by 7 bases and J by 7 bases, and 13 bases separated the two germline ends. The germline gives CDR1 DFQATT, CDR2 SNEGSKA (reference sequence).

This clone has only one observation. The chain carries TRBV19 and TRBJ2-3; 9 nucleotides align to TRBD2. From germline, CDR1 is LNHDA and CDR2 SQIVND (reference sequence). There are 15 residues in the CDR3. V trimming: 5 bases; J trimming: 4 bases; junction bases outside the gene matches: 7. The CDR3 bases are TGTGCCAGTAGTTCGGGACTAGCAGATGCAGATACGCAGTATTTT. As protein: CASSSGLADADTQYF.

This clone appeared a few times. The rearrangement joins TRBV7-2 to TRBJ2-3; 12 positions agree with TRBD2. The CDR3 spans 18 residues. The V segment lost 1 base and the J segment 6 bases; nucleotides outside the gene matches: 11. The germline CDR1 and CDR2 sequences are SGHTA and FQGNSA. CDR3 nucleotides: TGTGCCAGCAGCTTAGTTCGCCTAGCGGGGGGGCCCGGGGATACGCAGTATTTT. Protein sequence: CASSLVRLAGGPGDTQYF.

This clone was detected only once. CDR3 loop: CATSGTGGEQFF. CDR3 bases: TGTGCCACCAGCGGGACCGGGGGGGAGCAGTTCTTC. The genes are TRBV15 and TRBJ2-1; 7 nucleotides line up with TRBD2. With 5 bases clipped from V and 10 bases from J, the junction kept 5 bases outside the gene matches. This CDR3 contains 12 residues. Germline V gene data show CDR1 as LNHNV and CDR2 as YYDKDF (reference sequence).

This clone has more than one count but fewer than ten. V usage is TRBV6-2 or TRBV6-3 and J usage is TRBJ2-5; tentative D call: TRBD1 (6 bases). This CDR3 is built from 15 residues. Trimming cost V 2 bases and J 5 bases, with 15 bases left between them. Germline V gene sequence: CDR1 MNHEY, CDR2 SVGEGT. CDR3 DNA: TGTGCCAGCAGTTACGAACAGGGCGAAGAGGAGACCCAGTACTTC. Translating it yields CASSYEQGEEETQYF.

The chain links TRBV28 to TRBJ2-5; 7 bases are shared with TRBD1. Losses at the gene ends were 5 bases for V and 6 bases for J; bases not matched to a gene: 6. From germline, CDR1 is MDHEN and CDR2 SYDVKM. CDR3 length: 13 amino acids. The CDR3 sequence is CASSPPTGKTQYF. The CDR3 DNA reads as TGTGCCAGCAGTCCCCCGACAGGGAAGACCCAGTACTTC.

The chain recombines TRBV20-1 with TRBJ1-2; tentative D call: TRBD1 (5 bases). Germline V lookup: CDR1 DFQATT, CDR2 SNEGSKA (reference sequence). The CDR3 is made up of 11 amino acids. The CDR3, as DNA: TGCGGATGGGGGGAGGGCTATGGCTACACCTTC. Encoded protein: CGWGEGYGYTF.

The chain carries TRBV6-2 or TRBV6-3 and TRBJ2-1; tentatively, D is TRBD2 (6 bases). CDR3 length: 15 residues. CDR1 and CDR2 from the germline V gene are MNHEY and SVGEGT. Trimming cost V 6 bases and J 2 bases, with 14 bases left between them. The CDR3 DNA sequence: TGTGCCAGCAGCCTTCCGGGACTGCCCTACAATGAGCAGTTCTTC. Translating gives CASSLPGLPYNEQFF.

The genes are TRBV28 and TRBJ2-1, with TRBD2 matching over 8 bases. Losses at the gene ends were 4 bases for V and 9 bases for J; bases not matched to a gene: 11. Germline values: CDR1 MDHEN, CDR2 SYDVKM. The CDR3 totals 15 residues. The DNA for the CDR3 is TGTGCCAGCAGTTCCCTCCTCGGGGGGGCCGGTGAGCAGTTCTTC. This codes for CASSSLLGGAGEQFF.

This chain links TRBV3-1 (or the pseudogene TRBV3-2) with TRBJ2-7; weak D call: TRBD1 (6 bases). The V gene lost 4 bases and the J gene lost 6 bases, with 10 bases spanning the gap. Per the germline V gene, CDR1 is LGHDT and CDR2 is YNNKEL (reference sequence). The CDR3 has 12 amino acids. The CDR3 sequence: CASSLQGGEQYF. The DNA for the CDR3 is TGTGCCAGCAGCCTACAGGGTGGCGAGCAGTACTTC.

V gene TRBV11-2 combines with J gene TRBJ2-7, with 9 bases lining up with TRBD1. V lost 5 bases and J lost 4; bases outside the gene matches: 9. CDR1 and CDR2 from the germline V gene are SGHAT and FQNNGV. CDR3 length: 15 amino acids. As DNA, the CDR3 is TGTGCCAGCAGCCCTGCCGGGACAGGGCCATACGAGCAGTACTTC. It encodes CASSPAGTGPYEQYF.

CDR3: CASSEGQEGYGYTF. CDR3 DNA sequence: TGTGCCAGCAGCGAAGGACAGGAGGGCTATGGCTACACCTTC. The rearrangement links TRBV9 to TRBJ1-2, with 7 bases matching TRBD1. Germline CDR1 SGDLS, CDR2 YYNGEE. The CDR3 has 14 residues. The V and J ends lost 3 bases and 4 bases, in that order; junction bases with no gene match: 6.

This chain uses TRBV18 with TRBJ2-7, with 10 bases identical to TRBD1. The V gene's germline CDR1 is KGHSH and CDR2 LQKENI. V trimming: 5 bases; J trimming: 7 bases; junction bases outside the gene matches: 8. The CDR3 is 14 amino acids. The CDR3 nucleotides read TGTGCCAGCTCAGGACAGGGGGGTCTGCGAGAGCAGTACTTC. It yields the protein CASSGQGGLREQYF. Full variable domain (rest looked up from reference TRBV18 and TRBJ2-7): NAGVMQNPRHLVRRRGQEARLRCSPMKGHSHVYWYRQLPEEGLKFMVYLQKENIIDESGMPKERFSAEFPKEGPSILRIQQVVRGDSAAYFCASSGQGGLREQYFGPGTRLTVT.

J is TRBJ1-1 and V is TRBV7-8; 7 bases map to TRBD1. Germline V lookup: CDR1 SGHVS, CDR2 FQNEAQ. The trim removed 8 bases at V and 5 bases at J, leaving 8 bases unmatched. This CDR3 has 13 amino acids. The CDR3 DNA reads TGTGCCAGCGAAACAGGGGTGGGTACTGAAGCTTTCTTT. Encoded protein: CASETGVGTEAFF.

The chain is built from TRBV7-2 and TRBJ1-1; 9 positions match TRBD1. V trimming: 5 bases; J trimming: 2 bases; junction bases outside the gene matches: 6. CDR1 is SGHTA, CDR2 FQGNSA, per germline. The CDR3 contains 15 residues. Here the CDR3 DNA reads TGTGCCAGCAGCACCCAGGGACAGGGAAACACTGAAGCTTTCTTT. Translating it yields CASSTQGQGNTEAFF.